Detailed here is one T cell receptor beta chain. This record comes from a study of blood T cell repertoires in COVID-19. Study context: Material from acute and convalescent COVID-19 was sourced from the United States, Italy and Spain. From T cells, B-cell-depleted T cells, or PBMCs came the material, which was cDNA or gDNA.

Per the study methods: Estimated nucleated cell counts came from reference gene primer amplification. TCRdb's copy holds only in-frame clones and misses some; the assay was immunoSEQ multiplex PCR. D and trimming were read from the DNA, whereas the V and J calls and clone size are those reported in that table. Here the sample spans around 100,000 clones, around 85% being singletons. The sample comprised peripheral blood. This clonotype was obtained from a human donor in a cohort sampled during active COVID-19.

CDR3 amino acids: CASSIPLTGSYNEQFF. The CDR3 coding sequence is TGTGCCAGTAGTATCCCCCTGACAGGGTCCTACAATGAGCAGTTCTTC. This rearrangement joins TRBV19 to TRBJ2-1, with 7 nucleotides matching TRBD1. The germline V gene encodes CDR1 LNHDA and CDR2 SQIVND (reference sequence). This CDR3 has 16 amino acids. J lost 1 base, V lost 3 bases, and 6 bases had no gene match.